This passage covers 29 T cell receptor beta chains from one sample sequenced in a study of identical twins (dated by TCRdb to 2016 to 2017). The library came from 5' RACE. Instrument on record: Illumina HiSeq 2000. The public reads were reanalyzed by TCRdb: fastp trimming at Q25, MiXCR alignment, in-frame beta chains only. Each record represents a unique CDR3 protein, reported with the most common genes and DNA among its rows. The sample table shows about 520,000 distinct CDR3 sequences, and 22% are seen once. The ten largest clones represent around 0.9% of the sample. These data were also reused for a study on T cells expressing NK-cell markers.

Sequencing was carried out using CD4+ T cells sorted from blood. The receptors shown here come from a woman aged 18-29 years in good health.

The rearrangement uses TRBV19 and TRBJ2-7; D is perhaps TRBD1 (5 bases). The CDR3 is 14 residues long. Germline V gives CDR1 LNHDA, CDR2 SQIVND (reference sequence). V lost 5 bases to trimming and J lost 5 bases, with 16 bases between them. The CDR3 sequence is CASSPLRGSHEQYF. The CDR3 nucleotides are TGTGCCAGTAGTCCTTTAAGGGGTTCCCACGAGCAGTACTTC.

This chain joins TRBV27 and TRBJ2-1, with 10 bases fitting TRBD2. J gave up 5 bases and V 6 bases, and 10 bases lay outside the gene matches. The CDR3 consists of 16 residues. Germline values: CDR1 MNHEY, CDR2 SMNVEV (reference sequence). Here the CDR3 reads CASSRIAGGPNNEQFF. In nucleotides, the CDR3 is TGTGCCAGCAGCAGAATAGCGGGAGGTCCCAACAATGAGCAGTTCTTC.

The CDR3 sequence is CASRKDRGLTEAFF. The CDR3 DNA reads as TGTGCCAGCAGGAAGGACAGGGGATTGACTGAAGCTTTCTTT. The rearrangement links TRBV2 to TRBJ1-1; 9 bases are a match to TRBD1. This CDR3 region has 14 residues. Per germline, CDR1 SNHLY and CDR2 FYNNEI. Losses at the gene ends were 6 bases for V and 5 bases for J; bases not matched to a gene: 7. Full variable domain (outside the CDR3, taken from reference TRBV2 and TRBJ1-1): EPEVTQTPSHQVTQMGQEVILRCVPISNHLYFYWYRQILGQKVEFLVSFYNNEISEKSEIFDDQFSVERPDGSNFTLKIRSTKLEDSAMYFCASRKDRGLTEAFFGQGTRLTVV.

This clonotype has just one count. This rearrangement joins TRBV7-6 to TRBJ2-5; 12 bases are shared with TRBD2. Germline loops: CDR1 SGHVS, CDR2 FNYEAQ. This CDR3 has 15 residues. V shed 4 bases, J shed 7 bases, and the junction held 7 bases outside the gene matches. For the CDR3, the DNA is TGTGCCAGCAGCTCAACTCCGGGACTAGCGGGGACCCAGTACTTC. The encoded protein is CASSSTPGLAGTQYF.

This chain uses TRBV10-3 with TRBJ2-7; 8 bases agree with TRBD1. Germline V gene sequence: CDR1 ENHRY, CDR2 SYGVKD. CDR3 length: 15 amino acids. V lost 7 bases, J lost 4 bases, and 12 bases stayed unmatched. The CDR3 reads CAIKETGVSLYEQYF. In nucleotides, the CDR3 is TGTGCCATCAAGGAGACAGGGGTTTCCCTATACGAGCAGTACTTC.

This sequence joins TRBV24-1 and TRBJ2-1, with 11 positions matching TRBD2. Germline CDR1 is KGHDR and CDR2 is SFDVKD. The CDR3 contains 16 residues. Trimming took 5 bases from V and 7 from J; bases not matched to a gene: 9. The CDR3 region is CATSGSGTSGRNEQFF. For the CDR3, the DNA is TGTGCCACCAGTGGCTCCGGGACTAGCGGCCGGAATGAGCAGTTCTTC.

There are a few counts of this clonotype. DNA of the CDR3: TGTGCCAGCAGCCAAGGACAGGGTGGCTACACCTTC. Its protein product is CASSQGQGGYTF. The V and J genes are TRBV6-5 and TRBJ1-2; 8 nucleotides match TRBD1. V lost 6 bases and J lost 7; bases outside the gene matches: 4. The CDR3 extends over 12 amino acids. In germline, CDR1 is MNHEY, CDR2 SVGAGI.

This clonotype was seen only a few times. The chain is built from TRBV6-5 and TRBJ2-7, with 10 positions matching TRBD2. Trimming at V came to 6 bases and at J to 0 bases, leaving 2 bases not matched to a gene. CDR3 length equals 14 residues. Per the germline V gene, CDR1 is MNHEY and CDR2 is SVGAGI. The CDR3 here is CASRLAGGSYEQYF. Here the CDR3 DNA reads TGTGCCAGCAGATTAGCGGGGGGCTCCTACGAGCAGTACTTC.

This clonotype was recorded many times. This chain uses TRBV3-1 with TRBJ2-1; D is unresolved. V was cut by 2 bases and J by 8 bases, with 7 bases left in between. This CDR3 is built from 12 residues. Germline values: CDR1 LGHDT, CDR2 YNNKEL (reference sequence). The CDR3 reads CASSQRGHEQFF. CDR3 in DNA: TGTGCCAGCAGCCAACGTGGGCATGAGCAGTTCTTC.

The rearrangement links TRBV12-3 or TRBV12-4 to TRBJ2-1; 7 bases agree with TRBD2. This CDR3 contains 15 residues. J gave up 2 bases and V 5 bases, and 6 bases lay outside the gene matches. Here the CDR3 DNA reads TGTGCCAGCAGTCCCCTAGCGGTTACCTACAATGAGCAGTTCTTC. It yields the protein CASSPLAVTYNEQFF.

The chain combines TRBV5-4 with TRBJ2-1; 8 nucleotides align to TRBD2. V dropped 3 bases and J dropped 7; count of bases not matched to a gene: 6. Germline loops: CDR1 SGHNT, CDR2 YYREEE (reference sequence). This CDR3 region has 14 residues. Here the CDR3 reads CASSSWTSRNEQFF. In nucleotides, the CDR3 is TGTGCCAGCAGCTCCTGGACTAGCAGAAATGAGCAGTTCTTC.

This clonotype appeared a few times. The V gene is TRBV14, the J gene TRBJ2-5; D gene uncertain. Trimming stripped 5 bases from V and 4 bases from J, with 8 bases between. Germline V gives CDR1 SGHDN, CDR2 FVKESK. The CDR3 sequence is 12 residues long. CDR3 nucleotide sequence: TGTGCCAGCAGCTCTTACGGAGAGACCCAGTACTTC. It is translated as CASSSYGETQYF.

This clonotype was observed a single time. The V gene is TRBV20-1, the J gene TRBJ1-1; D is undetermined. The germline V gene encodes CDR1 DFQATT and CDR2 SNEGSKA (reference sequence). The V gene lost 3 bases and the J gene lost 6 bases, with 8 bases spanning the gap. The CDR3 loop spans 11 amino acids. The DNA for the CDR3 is TGCAGTGCTAGCCGTCCGGCTGAAGCTTTCTTT. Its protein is CSASRPAEAFF.

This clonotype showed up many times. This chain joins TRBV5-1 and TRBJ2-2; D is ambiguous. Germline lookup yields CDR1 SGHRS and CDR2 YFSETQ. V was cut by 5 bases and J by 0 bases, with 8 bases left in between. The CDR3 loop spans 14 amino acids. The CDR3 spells CASRGSPNTGELFF. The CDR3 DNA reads TGCGCCAGCAGAGGCAGCCCGAACACCGGGGAGCTGTTTTTT.

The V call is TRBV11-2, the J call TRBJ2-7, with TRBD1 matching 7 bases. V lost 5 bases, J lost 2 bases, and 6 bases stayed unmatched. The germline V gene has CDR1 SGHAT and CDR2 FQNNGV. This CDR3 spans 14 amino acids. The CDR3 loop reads CASSRDRTTYEQYF. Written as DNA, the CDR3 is TGTGCCAGCAGCCGGGACAGAACCACCTACGAGCAGTACTTC.

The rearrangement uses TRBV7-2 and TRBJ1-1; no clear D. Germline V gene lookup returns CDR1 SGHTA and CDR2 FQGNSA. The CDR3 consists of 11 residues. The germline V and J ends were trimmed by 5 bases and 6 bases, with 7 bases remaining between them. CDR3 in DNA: TGTGCCAGCAGCCCGATGGCTGAAGCTTTCTTT. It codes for CASSPMAEAFF.

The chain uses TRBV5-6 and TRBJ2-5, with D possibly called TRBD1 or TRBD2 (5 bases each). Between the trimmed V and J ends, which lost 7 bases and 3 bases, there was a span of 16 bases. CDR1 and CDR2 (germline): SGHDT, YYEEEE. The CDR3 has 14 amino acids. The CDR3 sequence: CASGSGTAKETQYF. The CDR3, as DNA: TGTGCCAGCGGTTCCGGGACCGCAAAAGAGACCCAGTACTTC.

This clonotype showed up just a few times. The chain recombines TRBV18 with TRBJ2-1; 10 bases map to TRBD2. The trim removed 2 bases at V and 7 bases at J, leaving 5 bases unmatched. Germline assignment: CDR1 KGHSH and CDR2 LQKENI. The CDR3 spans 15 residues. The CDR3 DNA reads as TGTGCCAGCTCACCAGCTAGCGGGAGTAGAAATGAGCAGTTCTTC. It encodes CASSPASGSRNEQFF.

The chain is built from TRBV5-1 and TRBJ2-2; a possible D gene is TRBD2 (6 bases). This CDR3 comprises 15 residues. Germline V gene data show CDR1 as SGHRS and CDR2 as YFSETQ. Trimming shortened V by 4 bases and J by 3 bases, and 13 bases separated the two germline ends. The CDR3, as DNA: TGCGCCAGCAGCCTCAGGACTACCGACACCGGGGAGCTGTTTTTT. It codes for CASSLRTTDTGELFF.

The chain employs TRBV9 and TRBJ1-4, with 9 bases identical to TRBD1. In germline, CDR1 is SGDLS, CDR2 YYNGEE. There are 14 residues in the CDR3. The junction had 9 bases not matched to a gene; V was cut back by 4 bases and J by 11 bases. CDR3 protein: CASSFGTGRGKLFF. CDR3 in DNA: TGTGCCAGCAGCTTCGGGACAGGGAGGGGGAAACTGTTTTTT. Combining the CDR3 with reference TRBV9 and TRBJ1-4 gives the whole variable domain DSGVTQTPKHLITATGQRVTLRCSPRSGDLSVYWYQQSLDQGLQFLIQYYNGEERAKGNILERFSAQQFPDLHSELNLSSLELGDSALYFCASSFGTGRGKLFFGSGTQLSVL.

CDR3 sequence (DNA): TGTGCCTGGAGTTCAGGGCTACAAGAGACCCAGTACTTC. Its translation is CAWSSGLQETQYF. The genes are TRBV30 and TRBJ2-5; possibly TRBD1 for D (5 bases). The CDR3 runs 13 residues. The V gene's germline CDR1 is GTSNPN and CDR2 SVGIG (reference sequence). V was cut by 2 bases and J by 2 bases, with 9 bases left in between.

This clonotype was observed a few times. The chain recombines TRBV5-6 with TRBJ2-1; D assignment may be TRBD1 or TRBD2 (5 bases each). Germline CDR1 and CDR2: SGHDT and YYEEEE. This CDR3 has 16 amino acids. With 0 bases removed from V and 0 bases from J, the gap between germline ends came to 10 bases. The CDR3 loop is CASSLDEGTSYNEQFF. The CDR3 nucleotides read TGTGCCAGCAGCTTGGATGAGGGGACCTCCTACAATGAGCAGTTCTTC.

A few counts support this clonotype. The CDR3 DNA reads TGTGCCAGCAGTTCGGACAGGGCCAATGAGCAGTTCTTC. Translated: CASSSDRANEQFF. The chain carries TRBV12-3 or TRBV12-4 and TRBJ2-1; TRBD1 aligns across 8 bases. V gave up 4 bases and J gave up 6 bases; unmatched junction bases: 2. There are 13 residues in the CDR3.

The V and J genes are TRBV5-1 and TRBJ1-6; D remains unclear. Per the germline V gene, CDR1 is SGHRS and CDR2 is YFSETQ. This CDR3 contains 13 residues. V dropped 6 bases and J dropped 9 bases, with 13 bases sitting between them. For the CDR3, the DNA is TGCGCCAGCACGCGGGAAATCGGTTCACCCCTCCACTTT. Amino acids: CASTREIGSPLHF. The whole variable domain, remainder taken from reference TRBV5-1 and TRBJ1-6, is KAGVTQTPRYLIKTRGQQVTLSCSPISGHRSVSWYQQTPGQGLQFLFEYFSETQRNKGNFPGRFSGRQFSNSRSEMNVSTLELGDSALYLCASTREIGSPLHFGNGTRLTVT.

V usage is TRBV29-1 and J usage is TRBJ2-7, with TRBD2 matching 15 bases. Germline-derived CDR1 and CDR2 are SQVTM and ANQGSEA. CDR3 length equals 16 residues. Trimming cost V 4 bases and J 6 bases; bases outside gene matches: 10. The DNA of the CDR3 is TGCAGCGTTGGGAGGACTAGCGGGAGGGGGCTCGGCGAGCAGTACTTC. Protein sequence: CSVGRTSGRGLGEQYF.

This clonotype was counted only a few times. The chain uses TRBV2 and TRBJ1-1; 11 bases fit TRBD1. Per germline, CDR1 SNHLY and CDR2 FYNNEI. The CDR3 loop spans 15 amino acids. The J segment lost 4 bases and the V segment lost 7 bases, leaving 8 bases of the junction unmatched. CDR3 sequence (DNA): TGTGCCAGCACCAAGGACAGGGGGCGCGGCACTGAAGCTTTCTTT. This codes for CASTKDRGRGTEAFF.

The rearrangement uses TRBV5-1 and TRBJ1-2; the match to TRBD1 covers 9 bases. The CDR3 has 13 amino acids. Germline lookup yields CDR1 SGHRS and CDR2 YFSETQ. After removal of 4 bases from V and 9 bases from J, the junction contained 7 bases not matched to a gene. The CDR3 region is CASSTGQGPSYTF. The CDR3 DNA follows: TGCGCCAGCAGCACAGGACAGGGGCCGAGCTACACCTTC. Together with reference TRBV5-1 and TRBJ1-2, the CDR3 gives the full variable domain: KAGVTQTPRYLIKTRGQQVTLSCSPISGHRSVSWYQQTPGQGLQFLFEYFSETQRNKGNFPGRFSGRQFSNSRSEMNVSTLELGDSALYLCASSTGQGPSYTFGSGTRLTVV.

DNA of the CDR3: TGTGCCAGCAGCGCGGAGGGAAAGGACGAGCAGTTCTTC. Translated, it gives CASSAEGKDEQFF. The V and J genes are TRBV9 and TRBJ2-1; maybe TRBD2 (6 bases). V lost 3 bases and J 10 bases, leaving 14 bases between the germline ends. This CDR3 region has 13 residues. Germline-derived CDR1 and CDR2 are SGDLS and YYNGEE.

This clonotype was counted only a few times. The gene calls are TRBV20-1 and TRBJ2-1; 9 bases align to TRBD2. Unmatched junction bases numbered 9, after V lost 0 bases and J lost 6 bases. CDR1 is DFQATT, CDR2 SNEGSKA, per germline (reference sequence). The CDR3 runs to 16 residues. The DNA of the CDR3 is TGCAGTGCTAGAGATCACCGAGCGGGAGGCCGCAATGAGCAGTTCTTC. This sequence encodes CSARDHRAGGRNEQFF.